Listed below are T cell receptor beta chains from one sample, sequenced in a study of shared T cell receptors in the human thymus. Assay: immunoSEQ multiplex PCR; the TCRdb copy retains only in-frame clones and omits some. The data show about 660,000 clones, around 89% seen once. This same sample was also part of a study on human thymus T cells.

What was sequenced was thymocytes. The receptors originated from a boy in the first two years of life with a congenital heart defect. CDR3s include the opening cysteine and the closing phenylalanine or tryptophan. The order of the fields is clone size, V gene, J gene, D gene, CDR3 DNA, CDR3 protein. The D gene is left open where the match is weak. Clone size is given for some rows only: seen once, a few or many times, or a class if the clone is expanded.

clone_size: NA
v_call: TRBV27
j_call: TRBJ2-7
d_call: TRBD1
cdr3_nt: TGTGCCAGCAGTAGGGACAGCCCCTACGAGCAGTACTTC
cdr3_aa: CASSRDSPYEQYF

clone_size: NA
v_call: TRBV7-2
j_call: TRBJ2-5
d_call: TRBD2
cdr3_nt: TGTGCCAGCAGCTCCGGGACTAGCGGCCAAGAGACCCAGTACTTC
cdr3_aa: CASSSGTSGQETQYF

clone_size: NA
v_call: TRBV5-1
j_call: TRBJ1-1
d_call: NA
cdr3_nt: TGCGCCAGCAGCTTGGACAGCTTCGTGGTGACTGAAGCTTTCTTT
cdr3_aa: CASSLDSFVVTEAFF

clone_size: NA
v_call: TRBV21-1
j_call: TRBJ1-5
d_call: NA
cdr3_nt: TGTGCCAGCAGCAGCCCCGACAGGGGTTGTAATCAGCCCCAGCATTTT
cdr3_aa: CASSSPDRGCNQPQHF

clone_size: NA
v_call: TRBV27
j_call: TRBJ2-5
d_call: NA
cdr3_nt: TGTGCCAGCAGTTTATCGTTCAGGGCAGGGGAGGAGACCCAGTACTTC
cdr3_aa: CASSLSFRAGEETQYF

clone_size: few
v_call: TRBV18
j_call: TRBJ2-7
d_call: TRBD2
cdr3_nt: TGTGCCAGCTCACTCCGGTCTCGGGCGGGAGAGGTTTCATCCTACGAGCAGTACTTC
cdr3_aa: CASSLRSRAGEVSSYEQYF

clone_size: NA
v_call: TRBV19
j_call: TRBJ2-7
d_call: TRBD2
cdr3_nt: TGTGCCAGTAGTACAACTAGCGGGAAGTACGAGCAGTACTTC
cdr3_aa: CASSTTSGKYEQYF

clone_size: NA
v_call: TRBV4-1
j_call: TRBJ1-4
d_call: NA
cdr3_nt: TGCGCCAGCAGCCACCCCCGCGCGGGGGATCCTGAAAAACTGTTTTTT
cdr3_aa: CASSHPRAGDPEKLFF

clone_size: once
v_call: TRBV4-1
j_call: TRBJ2-1
d_call: TRBD2
cdr3_nt: TGCGCCAGCAGCCAATCACTATCTAGCGGGAGCTCCTACAATGAGCAGTTCTTC
cdr3_aa: CASSQSLSSGSSYNEQFF

clone_size: NA
v_call: TRBV10-3
j_call: TRBJ2-2
d_call: TRBD2
cdr3_nt: TGTGCCATCAGTGAGGGACCCGGGACTAGCGGGAGGGCCGTCACCGGGGAGCTGTTTTTT
cdr3_aa: CAISEGPGTSGRAVTGELFF

clone_size: NA
v_call: TRBV28
j_call: TRBJ2-7
d_call: TRBD1
cdr3_nt: TGTGCCAGCCTCCGACAGGGGTCCCTCGAGCAGTACTTC
cdr3_aa: CASLRQGSLEQYF

clone_size: NA
v_call: TRBV4-3
j_call: TRBJ1-1
d_call: NA
cdr3_nt: TGCGCCAGCAGCCCCGCCCCGGGGGGGGGCCCGAACACTGAAGCTTTCTTT
cdr3_aa: CASSPAPGGGPNTEAFF

clone_size: NA
v_call: TRBV10-1
j_call: TRBJ1-1
d_call: NA
cdr3_nt: TGCGCCAGCAGTGACAGATTGAACACTGAAGCTTTCTTT
cdr3_aa: CASSDRLNTEAFF

clone_size: NA
v_call: TRBV30
j_call: TRBJ2-2
d_call: NA
cdr3_nt: TGTGCCTTAAGGACAACCGGGGAGCTGTTTTTT
cdr3_aa: CALRTTGELFF

clone_size: NA
v_call: TRBV15
j_call: TRBJ2-7
d_call: NA
cdr3_nt: TGTGCCACCAGCATAGAAGCAAAGAGCTCCTACGAGCAGTACTTC
cdr3_aa: CATSIEAKSSYEQYF

clone_size: NA
v_call: TRBV10-3
j_call: TRBJ2-7
d_call: NA
cdr3_nt: TGTGCCATCAGTGAGTCGTTACAGACCTCCCACGAGCAGTACTTC
cdr3_aa: CAISESLQTSHEQYF

clone_size: NA
v_call: TRBV19
j_call: TRBJ2-5
d_call: TRBD2
cdr3_nt: TGTGCCAGCTCAACGAGGCCGAGCGGGACGTGGCAAGAGACCCAGTACTTC
cdr3_aa: CASSTRPSGTWQETQYF

clone_size: NA
v_call: TRBV9
j_call: TRBJ2-1
d_call: TRBD2
cdr3_nt: TGTGCCAGCAGGAGGACGGGAGGGCCTCCGAGCTCCTACAATGAGCAGTTCTTC
cdr3_aa: CASRRTGGPPSSYNEQFF

clone_size: NA
v_call: TRBV7-9
j_call: TRBJ2-1
d_call: TRBD1
cdr3_nt: TGTGCCAGCAGCTTAGTAGACAGGGTACAGTTCTTC
cdr3_aa: CASSLVDRVQFF

clone_size: once
v_call: TRBV28
j_call: TRBJ1-2
d_call: TRBD1
cdr3_nt: TGTGCCACCGTGGAGGAACGACAGGGACGTTTTGGCGCTAACTATGGCTACACCTTC
cdr3_aa: CATVEERQGRFGANYGYTF

clone_size: few
v_call: TRBV5-1
j_call: TRBJ2-7
d_call: NA
cdr3_nt: TGCGCCAGCAGCCCGGAGGGGCGGGGCACCTACGAGCAGTACTTC
cdr3_aa: CASSPEGRGTYEQYF

clone_size: NA
v_call: TRBV2
j_call: TRBJ2-7
d_call: TRBD2
cdr3_nt: TGTGCCAGCAGGCATGGCGGGAGGCCACAATTTTACGAGCAGTACTTC
cdr3_aa: CASRHGGRPQFYEQYF

clone_size: NA
v_call: TRBV27
j_call: TRBJ2-7
d_call: NA
cdr3_nt: TGTGCCAGCAGTAGTCTAGCTGGCGAGCAGTACTTC
cdr3_aa: CASSSLAGEQYF

clone_size: few
v_call: TRBV27
j_call: TRBJ2-7
d_call: TRBD1
cdr3_nt: TGTGCCAGCAGTCCGAAAATAACAGGGGGCGCCTACGAGCAGTACTTC
cdr3_aa: CASSPKITGGAYEQYF

clone_size: NA
v_call: TRBV4-1
j_call: TRBJ2-1
d_call: TRBD2
cdr3_nt: TGCGCCAGCAGCCAAGATGCACTAGCGTTAGGCTCCTACAATGAGCAGTTCTTC
cdr3_aa: CASSQDALALGSYNEQFF

clone_size: NA
v_call: TRBV7-9
j_call: TRBJ2-1
d_call: NA
cdr3_nt: TGTGCCAGCAGCCCGATTCGGGTCCCGGAGATACAGCAGTTCTTC
cdr3_aa: CASSPIRVPEIQQFF

clone_size: NA
v_call: TRBV5-6
j_call: TRBJ2-3
d_call: NA
cdr3_nt: TGTGCCAGCAGCTTGATGTGGGGGCGGGCCGAGCAGCCGTATTTT
cdr3_aa: CASSLMWGRAEQPYF

clone_size: NA
v_call: TRBV25-1
j_call: TRBJ2-7
d_call: NA
cdr3_nt: TGTGCCAGCAGTGAAAGGGTGGGAGTGGGCCTACCCTACGAGCAGTACTTC
cdr3_aa: CASSERVGVGLPYEQYF

clone_size: NA
v_call: TRBV6-6
j_call: TRBJ1-2
d_call: TRBD1
cdr3_nt: TGTGCCAGCAGCCGACCTCACAGGGGCGGGATGGATGGCTACACCTTC
cdr3_aa: CASSRPHRGGMDGYTF

clone_size: NA
v_call: TRBV12-5
j_call: TRBJ2-7
d_call: TRBD1
cdr3_nt: TGTGCTAGTGCCAGGACAGGGAGGACCTACGAGCAGTACTTC
cdr3_aa: CASARTGRTYEQYF

clone_size: NA
v_call: TRBV6-6
j_call: TRBJ2-5
d_call: TRBD1
cdr3_nt: TGTGCCAGCACCAGAACAGGGGTTGAGACCCAGTACTTC
cdr3_aa: CASTRTGVETQYF

clone_size: NA
v_call: TRBV10-2
j_call: TRBJ2-7
d_call: TRBD2
cdr3_nt: TGCGCCAGCATTGCGACTAGCGGGGCCAGGCAGTACTTC
cdr3_aa: CASIATSGARQYF

clone_size: NA
v_call: TRBV4-3
j_call: TRBJ2-2
d_call: TRBD2
cdr3_nt: TGCGCCAGCAGCCAAGAGGGGGACTGGCGGGAGGCGTGGTACACCGGGGAGCTGTTTTTT
cdr3_aa: CASSQEGDWREAWYTGELFF

clone_size: NA
v_call: TRBV15
j_call: TRBJ2-5
d_call: TRBD1
cdr3_nt: TGTGCCACCAGCAGGGTCGGACAGGGAAGAGAGACCCAGTACTTC
cdr3_aa: CATSRVGQGRETQYF

clone_size: NA
v_call: TRBV7-3
j_call: TRBJ2-1
d_call: NA
cdr3_nt: TGTGCCAGCAGCTTAAGCGGGGGCCCCGTGCCCTACAATGAGCAGTTCTTC
cdr3_aa: CASSLSGGPVPYNEQFF

clone_size: NA
v_call: TRBV6-6
j_call: TRBJ2-5
d_call: NA
cdr3_nt: TGTGCCACTTGGGACACGGCCTACGAGACCCAGTACTTC
cdr3_aa: CATWDTAYETQYF

clone_size: once
v_call: TRBV29-1
j_call: TRBJ1-2
d_call: TRBD1
cdr3_nt: TGCAGCGTAGCCCCGCGGGACAGAGCCTATGGCTACACCTTC
cdr3_aa: CSVAPRDRAYGYTF

clone_size: NA
v_call: TRBV15
j_call: TRBJ2-7
d_call: TRBD2
cdr3_nt: TGTGCCACCAGCAGACCTGGGACTAGCCGGTACGAGCAGTACTTC
cdr3_aa: CATSRPGTSRYEQYF